The rows below give T cell receptor beta chains drawn from one sample of a study of blood T cell repertoires in COVID-19. The data were produced by immunoSEQ multiplex PCR, yet TCRdb's version contains in-frame clones alone and is incomplete. This table has tens of thousands of clones, 78% appearing once. The sample consisted of peripheral blood. These receptors were collected from a human donor with active or convalescent COVID-19. The donor label of this sample is uncertain. CDR3s include the opening cysteine and the closing phenylalanine or tryptophan. The D gene is left open where the match is weak. The listing skips clone size in some rows; elsewhere it reads once, few, many or a size class.

D gene	J gene	V gene	clone size	CDR3 DNA	CDR3 protein
-	TRBJ1-1	TRBV5-1	-	TGCGCCAGCAGCCCAGTCGACGGGGGCACTGAAGCTTTCTTT	CASSPVDGGTEAFF
-	TRBJ2-3	TRBV2	once	TGTGCCACCCAAAACCGGGGAGATACGCAGTATTTT	CATQNRGDTQYF
-	TRBJ2-3	TRBV27	-	TGTGCCAGCAGTCAGGGCGTGGGATCCTTGACTGATACGCAGTATTTT	CASSQGVGSLTDTQYF
-	TRBJ1-6	TRBV5-1	-	TGCGCCAGCAGCGTGTTGGGGCCGGTAGATTCACCCCTCCACTTT	CASSVLGPVDSPLHF
-	TRBJ1-2	TRBV5-1	-	TGCGCCAGCAGCTGGGGACTCGACTATGGCTACACCTTC	CASSWGLDYGYTF
TRBD2	TRBJ2-7	TRBV27	-	TGTGCCAGCAGTCCTACAATCACTAGCGGGACCTACGAGCAGTACTTC	CASSPTITSGTYEQYF
TRBD1	TRBJ2-3	TRBV29-1	-	TGCAGCGTTGGACAGGGAGATAAAGATACGCAGTATTTT	CSVGQGDKDTQYF
TRBD2	TRBJ2-1	TRBV10-3	few	TGTGCCATCAGTGATAGGCGGGAGGGCCCCAATGAGCAGTTCTTC	CAISDRREGPNEQFF
-	TRBJ2-7	TRBV10-1	few	TGCGCCAGCAGTGCCGGGTACGAGCAGTACTTC	CASSAGYEQYF
-	TRBJ2-6	TRBV5-1	-	TGCGCCAGCAGCTCCTTCCTTAGCTCTGGGGCCAACGTCCTGACTTTC	CASSSFLSSGANVLTF
-	TRBJ2-7	TRBV3-1/TRBV3-2	-	TGTGCCAGCAGCCTCCGGGGAGGCTACGAGCAGTACTTC	CASSLRGGYEQYF
-	TRBJ2-7	TRBV12-3/TRBV12-4	-	TGTGCCAGCAGTTTATCCAGGGGTTACGAGCAGTACTTC	CASSLSRGYEQYF
TRBD1	TRBJ1-1	TRBV19	-	TGTGCCAGTAGTGCAATGACAGGGGGCACTGAAGCTTTCTTT	CASSAMTGGTEAFF
-	TRBJ2-1	TRBV27	-	TGTGCCAGCAGTTTATCCGGGGCCTACAATGAGCAGTTCTTC	CASSLSGAYNEQFF
-	TRBJ1-1	TRBV11-3	-	TGTGCCAGCAGCTTCCCTTACACTGAAGCTTTCTTT	CASSFPYTEAFF
-	TRBJ2-7	TRBV5-8	many	TGTGCCAGCAGCTTGGTAGCCAGTTTTCAAGTACGCGAGCAGTACTTC	CASSLVASFQVREQYF
-	TRBJ1-4	TRBV3-1/TRBV3-2	-	TGTGCCAGCAGCCCAGGGTCTTTTGGGGAAAAACTGTTTTTT	CASSPGSFGEKLFF
-	TRBJ1-1	TRBV5-8	-	TGTGCCAGCAGCTTGCAGGCCAGGGGCACTGAAGCTTTCTTT	CASSLQARGTEAFF
-	TRBJ2-1	TRBV30	-	TGTGCCTGGAGTTTGCCACCACCGGGACTCTCCTACAATGAGCAGTTCTTC	CAWSLPPPGLSYNEQFF
-	TRBJ1-2	TRBV19	-	TGTGCCAGTAGTGCGGACAGATACTATGGCTACACCTTC	CASSADRYYGYTF
TRBD1	TRBJ1-5	TRBV19	-	TGTGCCAGTAGTATGGCAGGGGGCTTGAATCAGCCCCAGCATTTT	CASSMAGGLNQPQHF
TRBD2	TRBJ2-7	TRBV4-1	-	TGCGCCAGCAGCCAAGAGAGGCTAGCGGGAGTCGAGCAGTACTTC	CASSQERLAGVEQYF
TRBD1	TRBJ2-7	TRBV7-2	-	TGTGCCAGCAGCCTAGTTCAGGGGACAGCCTGGGAGCAGTACTTC	CASSLVQGTAWEQYF
-	TRBJ1-5	TRBV27	-	TGTGCCAGCTCAGGAATCGGGGCAGGGGCGTTGAGCAATCAGCCCCAGCATTTT	CASSGIGAGALSNQPQHF
-	TRBJ2-6	TRBV7-9	-	TGTGCCAGCAGCTTAGGAGACATATGGGCCGGGGCCAACGTCCTGACTTTC	CASSLGDIWAGANVLTF
TRBD1	TRBJ2-2	TRBV18	-	TGTGCCAGCTCTTACCAAGGACAGGGGGCAGCCGGGGAGCTGTTTTTT	CASSYQGQGAAGELFF
-	TRBJ1-4	TRBV18	-	TGTGCCAGCTCAGAGACAGGAACTAATGAAAAACTGTTTTTT	CASSETGTNEKLFF
-	TRBJ1-6	TRBV5-1	-	TGCGCCAGCAGCTTGACAGGTAATTCACCCCTCCACTTT	CASSLTGNSPLHF
-	TRBJ1-2	TRBV6-5	-	TGTGCCAGCGTATTGCAGGGGCGCGACTATGGCTACACCTTC	CASVLQGRDYGYTF
-	TRBJ2-5	TRBV15	-	TGTGCCACCAGCAGAGATCCCGTCGGAGCGGAAGAGACCCAGTACTTC	CATSRDPVGAEETQYF
-	TRBJ1-1	TRBV10-3	few	TGTGCCATCAGTGAGTCAGGGGGGGGTACTGAAGCTTTCTTT	CAISESGGGTEAFF
-	TRBJ1-1	TRBV7-9	once	TGTGCCAGCAGCCCCCCCGACAGGTTGGACACTGAAGCTTTCTTT	CASSPPDRLDTEAFF
TRBD2	TRBJ2-5	TRBV24-1	-	TGTGCCACCAGTGAGCTAACTGCCGGGACTAGCAGAGAGACCCAGTACTTC	CATSELTAGTSRETQYF
-	TRBJ1-2	TRBV4-1	-	TGCGCCAGCAGCCAAGATCAATCCAGGGCGCAAGACTACACCTTC	CASSQDQSRAQDYTF
-	TRBJ2-7	TRBV5-1	-	TGCGCCAGCAGCTTGGGAAGCGGTCACTCCTACGAGCAGTACTTC	CASSLGSGHSYEQYF
TRBD2	TRBJ2-7	TRBV6-5	few	TGTGCCAGCAGTTACGGTTTTTCTAGCGGGAGCTACGAGCAGTACTTC	CASSYGFSSGSYEQYF
TRBD2	TRBJ2-5	TRBV11-3	-	TGTGCCAGCAGCACGGGACTAGTCGACCAAGAGACCCAGTACTTC	CASSTGLVDQETQYF
-	TRBJ1-3	TRBV5-6	-	TGTACGCGCGGCCCGTTTGCAGGAAACACCATATATTTT	CTRGPFAGNTIYF
TRBD1	TRBJ1-1	TRBV4-1	once	TGCGCCAGCAGCCGTGGTGACAGGGAGAACACTGAAGCTTTCTTT	CASSRGDRENTEAFF
TRBD2	TRBJ2-1	TRBV9	-	TGTGCCAGCAGCGCGAGACTAGCGGCCCACAATGAGCAGTTCTTC	CASSARLAAHNEQFF
TRBD2	TRBJ2-5	TRBV7-2	-	TGTGCCAGCAGCTTATCCCCCACTAGCGGGAAGCAGACCCAGTACTTC	CASSLSPTSGKQTQYF
TRBD2	TRBJ2-7	TRBV18	few	TGTGCCAGCTCACGGGCCCCAGGGGCGGGAGGCGGCGAGCAGTACTTC	CASSRAPGAGGGEQYF
-	TRBJ1-3	TRBV7-3	-	TGTGCCAGCAGCCCCCAAACAGGGTCTGGAAACACCATATATTTT	CASSPQTGSGNTIYF
-	TRBJ1-2	TRBV3-1/TRBV3-2	-	TGTGCCAGCAGCCAAGATCGCGGTCGTGGAGGCTACACCTTC	CASSQDRGRGGYTF
TRBD1	TRBJ2-7	TRBV18	-	TGTGCCAGCTCACCAGGGACAGAAAGAGGCGAGCAGTACTTC	CASSPGTERGEQYF
TRBD1	TRBJ1-2	TRBV7-8	few	TGTGCCAGCAGCTCCTTAGGACAGGACCACTATGGCTACACCTTC	CASSSLGQDHYGYTF
-	TRBJ2-5	TRBV6-2/TRBV6-3	-	TGTGCCAGCAGCCCCAGGTTTGGGCTCCAAGAGACCCAGTACTTC	CASSPRFGLQETQYF
TRBD1	TRBJ1-2	TRBV3-1/TRBV3-2	-	TGTGCCAGCAGGGAACAGGGGGCGAATGGCTACACCTTC	CASREQGANGYTF
TRBD2	TRBJ2-1	TRBV5-1	-	TGCGCCAGCAGCTCACTAGCGGGAGAGGGCAATGAGCAGTTCTTC	CASSSLAGEGNEQFF
-	TRBJ1-5	TRBV21-1	few	TGTGCCAGCAGAGGGACAGGGTTATACAATCAGCCCCAGCATTTT	CASRGTGLYNQPQHF
TRBD1	TRBJ2-5	TRBV5-4	-	TGTGCCAGCAGACGACTGACAGGGGAGGAGACCCAGTACTTC	CASRRLTGEETQYF
TRBD1	TRBJ1-4	TRBV4-1	-	TGCGCCAGCAGCCAATCGGACAGGGCCGGTACTGAAAAACTGTTTTTT	CASSQSDRAGTEKLFF
-	TRBJ1-1	TRBV18	few	TGTGCCAGCTCACCAAGCTCAGGGGATACTGAAGCTTTCTTT	CASSPSSGDTEAFF
TRBD1	TRBJ1-4	TRBV7-9	-	TGTGCCAGCAGCCTCCAGACAGGGGGATTAGAAAAACTGTTTTTT	CASSLQTGGLEKLFF
TRBD2	TRBJ2-1	TRBV4-1	-	TGCGCCAGCAGCCAAGAAGCGGGAGCTTACAATGAGCAGTTCTTC	CASSQEAGAYNEQFF
TRBD2	TRBJ2-4	TRBV7-2	-	TGTGCCAGCAACCACCCACCGGGGGGGGCCAAAAACATTCAGTACTTC	CASNHPPGGAKNIQYF
TRBD2	TRBJ2-7	TRBV27	many	TGTGCCAGCAGTTTATCCTCCTATTTTTATACGGGGGGCGAGCAGTACTTC	CASSLSSYFYTGGEQYF
TRBD1	TRBJ2-5	TRBV11-2	few	TGTGCCAGCAGCCGGGACAGAGAGACCCAGTACTTC	CASSRDRETQYF
TRBD2	TRBJ2-1	TRBV4-1	once	TGCGCCAGCAGCCGAGAAAATAGCGGGAGCTACAATGAGCAGTTCTTC	CASSRENSGSYNEQFF